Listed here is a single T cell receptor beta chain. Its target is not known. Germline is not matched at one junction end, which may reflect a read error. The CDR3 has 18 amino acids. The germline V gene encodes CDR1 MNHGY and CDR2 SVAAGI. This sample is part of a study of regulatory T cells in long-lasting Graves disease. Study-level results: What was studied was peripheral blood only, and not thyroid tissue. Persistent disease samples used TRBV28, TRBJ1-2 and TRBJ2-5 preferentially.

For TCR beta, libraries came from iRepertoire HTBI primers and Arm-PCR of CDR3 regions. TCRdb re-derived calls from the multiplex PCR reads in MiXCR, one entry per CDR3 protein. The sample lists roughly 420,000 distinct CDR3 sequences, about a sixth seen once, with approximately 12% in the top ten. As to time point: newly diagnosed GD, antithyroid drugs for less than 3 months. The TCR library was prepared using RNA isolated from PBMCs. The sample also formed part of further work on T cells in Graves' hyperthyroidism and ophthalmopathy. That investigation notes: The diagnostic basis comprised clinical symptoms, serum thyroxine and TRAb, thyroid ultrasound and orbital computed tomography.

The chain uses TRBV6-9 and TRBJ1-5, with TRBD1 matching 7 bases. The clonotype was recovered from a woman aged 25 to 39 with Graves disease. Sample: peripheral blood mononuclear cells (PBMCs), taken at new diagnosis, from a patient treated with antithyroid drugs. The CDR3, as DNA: TGTGCCGGCAGTTACGGGGGACAGCTAGCACGTAGCAATCAGCCCCAGCATTTT. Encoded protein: CAGSYGGQLARSNQPQHF.